This TCR beta chain was sequenced in a study of CD8 T cells in Susac syndrome. As regards this clonotype: An end of the junction does not agree with germline; a read error may underlie this.

Negative magnetic isolation gave CD8+ and CD4+ cells; FACS enriched CD8+ TEMRA. Random hexamers served to reverse transcribe about 0.5 to 1 ug RNA. MiXCR, run by TCRdb on the immunoSEQ multiplex PCR reads, gives a single entry per CDR3 protein. The sample yields about 190,000 distinct CDR3 sequences, roughly 94% seen once. Germline assignment: CDR1 MNHEY and CDR2 SVGEGT. The CDR3 totals 17 residues. The specimen sequenced was CD8+ T cells from PBMCs. The rearrangement joins TRBV6-2 or TRBV6-3 to TRBJ2-1; possibly TRBD1 or TRBD2 for D (6 bases each). The TCR was taken from a human donor with Susac syndrome. In DNA form, the CDR3 reads TGTGCCAGCAATTACCCGAGAACTGGAGGGGGAAACTTTGAGCAGTTCTTC. This translates into CASNYPRTGGGNFEQFF.